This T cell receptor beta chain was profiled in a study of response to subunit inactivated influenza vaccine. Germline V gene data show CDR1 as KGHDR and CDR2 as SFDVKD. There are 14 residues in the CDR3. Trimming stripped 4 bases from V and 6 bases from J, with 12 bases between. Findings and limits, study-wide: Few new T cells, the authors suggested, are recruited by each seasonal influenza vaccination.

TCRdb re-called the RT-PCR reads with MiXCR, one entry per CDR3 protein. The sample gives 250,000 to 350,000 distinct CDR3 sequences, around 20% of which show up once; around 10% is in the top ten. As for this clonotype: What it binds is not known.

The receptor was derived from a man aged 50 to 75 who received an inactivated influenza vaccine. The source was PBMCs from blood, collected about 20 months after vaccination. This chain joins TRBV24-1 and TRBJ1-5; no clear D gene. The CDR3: CATSDEGAGQPQHF. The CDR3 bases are TGTGCCACCAGTGACGAGGGCGCCGGTCAGCCCCAGCATTTT.